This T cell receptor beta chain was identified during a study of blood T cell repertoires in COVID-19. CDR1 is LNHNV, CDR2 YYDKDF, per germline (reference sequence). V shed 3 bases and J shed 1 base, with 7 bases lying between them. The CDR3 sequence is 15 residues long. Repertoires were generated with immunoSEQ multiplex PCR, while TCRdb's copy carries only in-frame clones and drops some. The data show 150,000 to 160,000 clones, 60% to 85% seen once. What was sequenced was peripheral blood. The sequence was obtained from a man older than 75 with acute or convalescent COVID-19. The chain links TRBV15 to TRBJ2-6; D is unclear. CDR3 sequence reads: CATSSQFSGANVLTF. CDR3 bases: TGTGCCACCAGCAGTCAGTTTTCTGGGGCCAACGTCCTGACTTTC. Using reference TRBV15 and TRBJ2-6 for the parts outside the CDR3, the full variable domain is DAMVIQNPRYQVTQFGKPVTLSCSQTLNHNVMYWYQQKSSQAPKLLFHYYDKDFNNEADTPDNFQSRRPNTSFCFLDIRSPGLGDTAMYLCATSSQFSGANVLTFGAGSRLTVL.